Sequencing of this T cell receptor (beta chain) was carried out in a study of T cell repertoires in cytomegalovirus infection. Study information: CMV infection together with matching HLA type was indicated by public TCR beta signatures. Study outcomes and limitations: It was HLA-C-restricted CMV-specific TCR beta clonotypes that dominated the response ex vivo. CMV carriers having the relevant HLA were flagged by cumulative public TCR beta family frequency.

TCRdb analysed the reads with MiXCR anew, one entry per CDR3 protein. The data show approximately 490,000 distinct CDR3 sequences, about 10% seen once. This clonotype was recorded at least ten times. Antigen: not known. Sequences were obtained from PBMCs. This clonotype originated in a human donor in good health (CMV status not recorded). Some clones in this sample may be carry-over from other donors' samples.

The CDR3 here is CASSPKGSGANVLTF. CDR3 in DNA: TGTGCCAGCAGCCCCAAGGGCTCTGGGGCCAACGTCCTGACTTTC. The chain uses TRBV4-2 and TRBJ2-6; D is unclear. The V gene's germline CDR1 is LGHNA and CDR2 YNFKEQ. V lost 4 bases and J 0 bases, leaving 7 bases between the germline ends. The CDR3 sequence is 15 residues long.